This TCR beta chain was profiled in a study of response to subunit inactivated influenza vaccine. Study results and limitations: There was a suggestion from the authors that each seasonal influenza vaccination recruits few new T cells.

TCRdb used MiXCR to reprocess the RT-PCR reads, holding one entry per CDR3 protein. The sample consists of hundreds of thousands of distinct CDR3 sequences, 16% of them appearing once. As concerns this clonotype: Antigen specificity is unknown.

The sample here was CD4+ T cells sorted from PBMCs, taken less than 30 months after vaccination. The TCR was taken from a man aged 50-75 years who received an inactivated influenza vaccine.

DNA for the CDR3: TGTGCCAGCAGCTTCAAACAGGCAAACACCGGGGAGCTGTTTTTT. Translating gives CASSFKQANTGELFF. The V and J genes are TRBV7-9 and TRBJ2-2; D may be TRBD1 (5 bases). Germline loops: CDR1 SEHNR, CDR2 FQNEAQ (reference sequence). V dropped 3 bases and J dropped 2 bases, with 10 bases sitting between them. The CDR3 covers 15 residues.